These 20 T cell receptor beta chains share one sample of origin, sequenced in a study of cytomegalovirus exposure and HLA in healthy donors. Measured with immunoSEQ multiplex PCR; TCRdb has only the in-frame clones, and not every one. Of 100,000 to 150,000 clones in the sample, approximately 91% were seen once. Material: PBMCs. These receptors all stem from a man aged 25 to 40 in good health and CMV-seronegative.

CDR3 nucleotide sequence: TGTGCCAGCAGCGAGACAGGTACCGATTACTATGGCTACACCTTC. It encodes CASSETGTDYYGYTF. The chain has TRBV9 and TRBJ1-2, with D tentatively TRBD1 (6 bases). CDR3 size: 15 residues. V lost 3 bases and J lost 3, with 15 bases in between. The germline V gene encodes CDR1 SGDLS and CDR2 YYNGEE.

This chain uses TRBV9 with TRBJ2-3, with TRBD2 matching 8 bases. The CDR3 consists of 16 residues. Germline-derived CDR1 and CDR2 are SGDLS and YYNGEE. Trimming took 3 bases from V and 1 from J; bases not matched to a gene: 7. The CDR3 sequence is CASSATGAGGTDTQYF. The CDR3 coding sequence is TGTGCCAGCAGCGCGACGGGAGCGGGGGGCACAGATACGCAGTATTTT.

The chain couples TRBV9 to TRBJ2-2, with 9 bases that match TRBD2. V was clipped by 3 bases and J by 6 bases; unmatched bases: 9. Germline V gene lookup returns CDR1 SGDLS and CDR2 YYNGEE. The CDR3 is made up of 16 amino acids. The CDR3 nucleotides are TGTGCCAGCAGCGACTCAGCGGGAGGCGTTTCCGGGGAGCTGTTTTTT. It codes for CASSDSAGGVSGELFF.

There are a few counts of this clone. The chain has TRBV18 and TRBJ1-2; D is possibly TRBD1 (5 bases). Germline lookup yields CDR1 KGHSH and CDR2 LQKENI. The CDR3 sequence is 16 residues long. Trimming left V 2 bases short and J 5 bases short, with 18 bases between. In DNA form, the CDR3 reads TGTGCCAGCTCACCAAACGGACAAGTTACTCTTTATGGCTACACCTTC. This translates into CASSPNGQVTLYGYTF.

This clone was detected only a few times. This chain uses TRBV9 with TRBJ2-1; 9 bases fit TRBD2. The J segment lost 9 bases and the V segment lost 0 bases, leaving 4 bases of the junction unmatched. The CDR3 spans 14 residues. Germline V gene data show CDR1 as SGDLS and CDR2 as YYNGEE. This CDR3 is CASSVGLAGPEQFF. CDR3 sequence (DNA): TGTGCCAGCAGCGTAGGTCTAGCGGGACCTGAGCAGTTCTTC.

This chain links TRBV5-1 with TRBJ1-3; D is unclear. Germline-derived CDR1 and CDR2 are SGHRS and YFSETQ. The CDR3 has 13 amino acids. Deletions cut 6 bases from V and 0 bases from J, with 7 bases between. The CDR3 here is CASTPGSGNTIYF. The CDR3 bases are TGCGCCAGCACCCCAGGCTCTGGAAACACCATATATTTT. The variable domain in full, with the rest retrieved from reference TRBV5-1 and TRBJ1-3, is KAGVTQTPRYLIKTRGQQVTLSCSPISGHRSVSWYQQTPGQGLQFLFEYFSETQRNKGNFPGRFSGRQFSNSRSEMNVSTLELGDSALYLCASTPGSGNTIYFGEGSWLTVV.

This chain connects TRBV30 to TRBJ2-1, with TRBD1 matching 7 bases. V lost 4 bases, J lost 5 bases, and 5 bases stayed unmatched. The CDR3 loop spans 13 amino acids. Germline-derived CDR1 and CDR2 are GTSNPN and SVGIG (reference sequence). CDR3 nucleotides: TGTGCCTGGACCGGGACAGAAAACAATGAGCAGTTCTTC. It codes for CAWTGTENNEQFF.

The V gene is TRBV7-7, the J gene TRBJ1-3; 7 positions agree with TRBD1. Germline assignment: CDR1 SSHAT and CDR2 FNYEAQ (reference sequence). The ends lost 5 bases at V and 1 base at J; junction bases unmatched: 2. The CDR3 is 14 amino acids. The CDR3 DNA sequence: TGTGCCAGCAGCCTGACAGGGTCTGGAAACACCATATATTTT. Its protein is CASSLTGSGNTIYF.

The chain links TRBV5-1 to TRBJ2-7, with 10 bases that match TRBD1. Germline V CDR1 and CDR2: SGHRS, YFSETQ. J lost 8 bases, V lost 0 bases, and 8 bases had no gene match. The CDR3 consists of 15 residues. The DNA of the CDR3 is TGCGCCAGCAGCTTGGAACGACAGGGACAGGGGAAGCAGTACTTC. This codes for CASSLERQGQGKQYF.

This clone was observed a few times. The genes are TRBV7-2 and TRBJ2-1; D perhaps matches TRBD2 (5 bases). The germline V and J ends were trimmed by 4 bases and 8 bases, with 15 bases remaining between them. This CDR3 has 14 amino acids. CDR1 and CDR2 from the germline V gene are SGHTA and FQGNSA. The CDR3 here is CASSSQEGPYEQFF. CDR3 nucleotides: TGTGCCAGCAGCTCTCAAGAGGGCCCCTATGAGCAGTTCTTC.

CDR3 in amino acids: CASSLAWGADAGELFF. CDR3 bases: TGTGCCAGCAGCTTGGCCTGGGGAGCCGACGCCGGGGAGCTGTTTTTT. The rearrangement joins TRBV5-4 to TRBJ2-2; TRBD2 might be the D (5 bases). CDR1 SGHNT and CDR2 YYREEE come from the germline V gene (reference sequence). V was trimmed by 0 bases and J by 6 bases, leaving 15 bases between them. The CDR3 loop spans 16 amino acids.

The V and J genes are TRBV27 and TRBJ1-2; perhaps TRBD1 as D (5 bases). Trimming left V 4 bases short and J 8 bases short, with 20 bases between. Germline CDR1 MNHEY, CDR2 SMNVEV (reference sequence). CDR3 length equals 15 residues. CDR3 coding DNA: TGTGCCAGCAGTTCGCGGTCGGTTGGGGGGGACGGCTACACCTTC. Translation gives CASSSRSVGGDGYTF.

The chain is built from TRBV6-1 and TRBJ2-7; 10 bases match TRBD1. Germline assignment: CDR1 MNHNS and CDR2 SASEGT. CDR3 length equals 14 residues. The V segment lost 11 bases and the J segment 3 bases; nucleotides outside the gene matches: 10. CDR3 in DNA: TGTGCCGGTGGACAGGGGGGGACTCTCTACGAGCAGTACTTC. Residues: CAGGQGGTLYEQYF.

This clone is a singleton in its sample. The chain is built from TRBV5-1 and TRBJ2-1, with 13 bases that match TRBD2. Looked up from germline, CDR1 is SGHRS and CDR2 is YFSETQ. With V trimmed by 5 bases and J by 0 bases, 5 bases remained unmatched. The CDR3 covers 17 residues. The CDR3: CASRAGTSGISYNEQFF. The CDR3 bases are TGCGCCAGCAGGGCCGGGACTAGCGGGATCTCCTACAATGAGCAGTTCTTC.

The chain combines TRBV7-9 with TRBJ1-4, with a possible D match to TRBD1 (5 bases). Per the germline V gene, CDR1 is SEHNR and CDR2 is FQNEAQ (reference sequence). The germline V and J ends were trimmed by 4 bases and 14 bases, with 20 bases remaining between them. The CDR3 is made up of 14 amino acids. The CDR3 reads CASSSPVVGGGLFF. CDR3 DNA sequence: TGTGCCAGCAGCTCTCCGGTCGTCGGGGGGGGGCTGTTTTTT.

This chain connects TRBV7-3 to TRBJ2-1; TRBD2 matches at 7 bases. This CDR3 region has 16 residues. In germline, CDR1 is SGHTA, CDR2 FQGTGA. The trim removed 1 base at V and 3 bases at J, leaving 6 bases unmatched. In nucleotides, the CDR3 is TGTGCCAGCAGCTTAATCCCGCTAGCGGTCTACAATGAGCAGTTCTTC. Translating gives CASSLIPLAVYNEQFF.

V and J are TRBV7-2 and TRBJ1-2, with D unresolved. Trimming took off 1 base at V and 4 bases at J, with 7 bases between the two ends. Germline V lookup: CDR1 SGHTA, CDR2 FQGNSA. The CDR3 contains 13 residues. This chain's CDR3 is CASSLESFYGYTF. In nucleotides, the CDR3 is TGTGCCAGCAGCTTAGAAAGCTTCTATGGCTACACCTTC.

This clone has a count of ten or more. For the CDR3, the DNA is TGTGCCTGGGGGATACAGGGGTACGGAAACACCATATATTTT. This codes for CAWGIQGYGNTIYF. The chain recombines TRBV30 with TRBJ1-3; 7 bases line up with TRBD1. Germline V lookup: CDR1 GTSNPN, CDR2 SVGIG (reference sequence). This CDR3 comprises 14 residues. V lost 5 bases to trimming and J lost 4 bases; unmatched junction nucleotides: 8.

The J gene is TRBJ2-5, the V gene TRBV5-4, with TRBD2 identical over 11 bases. From germline, CDR1 is SGHNT and CDR2 YYREEE (reference sequence). J lost 3 bases, V lost 2 bases, and 3 bases had no gene match. The CDR3 has 15 amino acids. The CDR3 region is CASSFWGLAEETQYF. The CDR3 nucleotides read TGTGCCAGCAGCTTTTGGGGACTAGCGGAAGAGACCCAGTACTTC.

This chain joins TRBV7-3 and TRBJ2-2; 8 nucleotides agree with TRBD2. The CDR3 consists of 15 residues. J was trimmed by 6 bases and V by 1 base; bases with no gene match: 4. Germline V lookup: CDR1 SGHTA, CDR2 FQGTGA. The DNA for the CDR3 is TGTGCCAGCAGCTTAAATAGCGGGAATGCCGGGGAGCTGTTTTTT. Translation gives CASSLNSGNAGELFF. The complete variable domain, with remaining parts taken from reference TRBV7-3 and TRBJ2-2, reads GAGVSQTPSNKVTEKGKYVELRCDPISGHTALYWYRQSLGQGPEFLIYFQGTGAADDSGLPNDRFFAVRPEGSVSTLKIQRTERGDSAVYLCASSLNSGNAGELFFGEGSRLTVL.